The 18 T cell receptor beta chains below come from one sample, sequenced in a study of blood T cell repertoires in COVID-19. Only in-frame clones appear in the TCRdb table, and some are missing; sequencing was by immunoSEQ multiplex PCR. The sample has over 200,000 clones, 65% to 90% seen once; the top ten hold more than 5.5%. The material sequenced was peripheral blood. The receptor source for this set is a man aged 80 or over with acute or convalescent COVID-19.

The rearrangement links TRBV11-3 to TRBJ2-3, with unresolved D. The ends were cut back, 5 bases at V and 5 bases at J, with 8 bases in the middle. This CDR3 is built from 12 residues. CDR1 is SGHNT, CDR2 YENEEA, per germline. The DNA of the CDR3 is TGTGCCAGCAGCGCCCACAGAGATACGCAGTATTTT. This gives the protein CASSAHRDTQYF.

The chain employs TRBV24-1 and TRBJ1-4; no clear D. With 5 bases removed from V and 7 bases from J, the gap between germline ends came to 10 bases. Germline V gives CDR1 KGHDR, CDR2 SFDVKD. This CDR3 comprises 13 residues. This chain's CDR3 is CATSGIEGEKLFF. CDR3 coding DNA: TGTGCCACCAGTGGAATAGAGGGTGAAAAACTGTTTTTT.

This clone appeared once. The V gene is TRBV12-3 or TRBV12-4, the J gene TRBJ2-5; 7 bases agree with TRBD2. Unmatched junction bases numbered 7, after V lost 5 bases and J lost 7 bases. The CDR3 is made up of 13 amino acids. In nucleotides, the CDR3 is TGTGCCAGCAGTCTTCGGCCGGGGGGGACCCAGTACTTC. Translation gives CASSLRPGGTQYF.

The V and J genes are TRBV3-1 (or the pseudogene TRBV3-2) and TRBJ2-5; 12 bases align to TRBD2. With V trimmed by 4 bases and J by 4 bases, 7 bases remained unmatched. Germline V gives CDR1 LGHDT, CDR2 YNNKEL (reference sequence). This CDR3 region has 16 residues. For the CDR3, the DNA is TGTGCCAGCAGCCCACCGACTAGCGGGAGAGGAGAGACCCAGTACTTC. This translates into CASSPPTSGRGETQYF.

The V call is TRBV6-5, the J call TRBJ1-2, with a possible D match to TRBD1 (5 bases). Between the trimmed V and J ends, which lost 0 bases and 12 bases, there was a span of 17 bases. The CDR3 contains 14 residues. The V gene's germline CDR1 is MNHEY and CDR2 SVGAGI. For the CDR3, the DNA is TGTGCCAGCAGTTACTCTGGCGGGGCTTCTGTTCACACCTTC. Its translation: CASSYSGGASVHTF.

This chain uses TRBV6-5 with TRBJ2-7, with D possibly being TRBD2 (6 bases). The CDR3 loop spans 15 amino acids. Germline lookup yields CDR1 MNHEY and CDR2 SVGAGI. The germline V and J ends were trimmed by 6 bases and 3 bases, with 18 bases remaining between them. The CDR3 spells CASRSSRSRDYEQYV. The CDR3 DNA follows: TGTGCCAGCAGATCCTCTAGGTCGCGGGACTACGAGCAGTACGTC.

This clone was detected once. The rearrangement joins TRBV7-2 to TRBJ2-3; TRBD2 matches at 13 bases. V was clipped by 5 bases and J by 3 bases; unmatched bases: 11. This CDR3 is built from 18 residues. The germline CDR1 and CDR2 sequences are SGHTA and FQGNSA. The CDR3 bases are TGTGCCAGCAGCCCCAGCGCAAGGACTAGCGGGAGAACAGATACGCAGTATTTT. It encodes CASSPSARTSGRTDTQYF.

The chain uses TRBV9 and TRBJ2-2; no reliable D call. Germline V gene sequence: CDR1 SGDLS, CDR2 YYNGEE. The V gene lost 4 bases and the J gene lost 3 bases, with 10 bases spanning the gap. This CDR3 has 14 amino acids. The CDR3 bases are TGTGCCAGCAGCTCACAGTCTTACACCGGGGAGCTGTTTTTT. It codes for CASSSQSYTGELFF.

The genes are TRBV2 and TRBJ1-6; maybe TRBD1 (6 bases). The germline V and J ends were trimmed by 4 bases and 7 bases, with 11 bases remaining between them. CDR3 size: 14 residues. Germline-derived CDR1 and CDR2 are SNHLY and FYNNEI. CDR3 in amino acids: CASSVSQGNSPLHF. CDR3 in DNA: TGTGCCAGCAGTGTCTCGCAGGGGAATTCACCCCTCCACTTT.

Remarks on this clone: Other DNA sequences in the same sample also yield this CDR3. This chain connects TRBV7-9 to TRBJ2-2, with 10 positions matching TRBD1. Germline CDR1 reads SEHNR; CDR2 reads FQNEAQ (reference sequence). V lost 5 bases and J lost 4; bases outside the gene matches: 4. The CDR3 contains 15 residues. The CDR3 reads CASSRQGAGTGELFF. CDR3 sequence (DNA): TGTGCCAGCAGCAGACAGGGGGCTGGCACCGGGGAGCTGTTTTTT.

The chain employs TRBV12-3 or TRBV12-4 and TRBJ1-2; D ambiguous. V was clipped by 5 bases and J by 4 bases, with 11 bases between them. This CDR3 has 13 amino acids. The CDR3 nucleotides are TGTGCCAGCAGTCCATCGGGAGGCTATGGCTACACCTTC. As protein: CASSPSGGYGYTF.

A note on this clone: Other DNA sequences in this sample translate to the same CDR3. The V and J genes are TRBV19 and TRBJ1-2; D ambiguous. The CDR3 runs to 13 residues. The germline V gene encodes CDR1 LNHDA and CDR2 SQIVND (reference sequence). Trimming stripped 4 bases from V and 1 base from J, with 7 bases between. The chain's CDR3 is CASSTQVNYGYTF. CDR3 DNA: TGTGCCAGTAGTACCCAGGTTAACTATGGCTACACCTTC. The full variable domain, in which reference TRBV19 and TRBJ1-2 provide the parts outside the CDR3, is DGGITQSPKYLFRKEGQNVTLSCEQNLNHDAMYWYRQDPGQGLRLIYYSQIVNDFQKGDIAEGYSVSREKKESFPLTVTSAQKNPTAFYLCASSTQVNYGYTFGSGTRLTVV.

For the CDR3, the DNA is TGTGCCAGTAGTACGAGTCGACAGGGGACGGATCAGCCCCAGCATTTT. As protein: CASSTSRQGTDQPQHF. The chain has TRBV19 and TRBJ1-5; 8 nucleotides align to TRBD1. Germline V gives CDR1 LNHDA, CDR2 SQIVND (reference sequence). The CDR3 spans 16 residues. Losses at the gene ends were 4 bases for V and 5 bases for J; bases not matched to a gene: 10.

CDR3 bases: TGTGCCAGCAGCCAAGATTCGATGCGGAACACTGAAGCTTTCTTT. This gives the protein CASSQDSMRNTEAFF. V gene TRBV14 combines with J gene TRBJ1-1; D is undetermined. The CDR3 totals 15 residues. Germline V lookup: CDR1 SGHDN, CDR2 FVKESK. V shed 0 bases and J shed 1 base, with 9 bases lying between them.

The chain joins TRBV7-8 to TRBJ1-1, with D possibly matching TRBD1 (5 bases). The CDR3 runs to 16 residues. V shed 2 bases and J shed 2 bases, with 15 bases lying between them. The V gene's germline CDR1 is SGHVS and CDR2 FQNEAQ. CDR3 sequence reads: CASSLRYGRGNTEAFF. CDR3 nucleotide sequence: TGTGCCAGCAGCTTAAGGTATGGGAGGGGAAACACTGAAGCTTTCTTT. Full variable domain (outside the CDR3, taken from reference TRBV7-8 and TRBJ1-1): GAGVSQSPRYKVAKRGQDVALRCDPISGHVSLFWYQQALGQGPEFLTYFQNEAQLDKSGLPSDRFFAERPEGSVSTLKIQRTQQEDSAVYLCASSLRYGRGNTEAFFGQGTRLTVV.

V and J are TRBV18 and TRBJ1-1; 7 nucleotides line up with TRBD1. V lost 3 bases to trimming and J lost 2 bases; unmatched junction nucleotides: 6. Germline V gives CDR1 KGHSH, CDR2 LQKENI. The CDR3 has 15 amino acids. For the CDR3, the DNA is TGTGCCAGCTCACCGAGTAGAGGGGGCAACACTGAAGCTTTCTTT. This encodes CASSPSRGGNTEAFF.

V gene TRBV10-2 combines with J gene TRBJ2-2, with D perhaps TRBD2 (5 bases). Trimming stripped 9 bases from V and 6 bases from J, with 17 bases between. Germline V gene sequence: CDR1 WSHSY, CDR2 SAAADI. The CDR3 contains 14 residues. The CDR3 is CARRRVVVAGELFF. CDR3 DNA: TGCGCCAGACGGCGGGTTGTGGTGGCCGGGGAGCTGTTTTTT.

The rearrangement uses TRBV10-3 and TRBJ2-1; TRBD2 matches 7 bases. This CDR3 is 15 amino acids long. Trimming at V came to 0 bases and at J to 3 bases, leaving 2 bases not matched to a gene. Germline V CDR1 and CDR2: ENHRY, SYGVKD. The CDR3 DNA reads as TGTGCCATCAGTGAGTCGGGAGGGAACTACAATGAGCAGTTCTTC. Translating gives CAISESGGNYNEQFF.